This paragraph reports one TCR beta chain. The sample originates from a study of control samples from healthy donors and cancer patients. CDR1 and CDR2 (germline): MGHDK, SYGVNS. V lost 1 base and J 6 bases, leaving 12 bases between the germline ends. The CDR3 covers 14 residues. Here immunoSEQ multiplex PCR was the method, and the copy in TCRdb shows in-frame clones only, minus some. The sample spans fewer than 200,000 clones; the ten largest clones claim approximately 2.2%. J is TRBJ1-1 and V is TRBV25-1; D unclear. The sequenced sample was blood. This TCR derives from a woman under 40 in good health. CDR3 sequence reads: CASSEWGREAEAFF. The CDR3 region has the DNA TGTGCCAGCAGTGAATGGGGTAGGGAGGCTGAAGCTTTCTTT.